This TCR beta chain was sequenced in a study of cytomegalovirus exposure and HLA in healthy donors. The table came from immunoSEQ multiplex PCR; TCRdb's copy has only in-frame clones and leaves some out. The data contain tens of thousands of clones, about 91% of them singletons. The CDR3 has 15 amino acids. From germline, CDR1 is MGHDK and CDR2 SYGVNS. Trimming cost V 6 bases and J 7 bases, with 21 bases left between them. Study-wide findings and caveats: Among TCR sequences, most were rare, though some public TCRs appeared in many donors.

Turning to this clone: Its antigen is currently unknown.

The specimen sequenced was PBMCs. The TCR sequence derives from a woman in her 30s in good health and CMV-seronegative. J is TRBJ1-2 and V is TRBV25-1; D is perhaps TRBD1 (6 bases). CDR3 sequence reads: CASSPRGRETAGYTF. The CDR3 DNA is TGTGCCAGCAGCCCAAGGGGGAGGGAGACGGCTGGCTACACCTTC.